These 24 T cell receptor beta chains came from one sample sequenced in a study of T-cell reconstitution after alpha-beta-depleted transplantation in children. Library preparation (for TCRbeta) was performed with unique molecular identifiers. TCRdb reanalysed the PCR reads using MiXCR and keeps one entry per CDR3 protein. The sample includes approximately 240,000 distinct CDR3 sequences, about 9.6% seen only once; the top ten take 5.1%. This sample comprised PBMCs from the stem cell graft donor, obtained from the stem cell graft. Source of these receptors: a human donor who donated a stem cell graft to a child with SCID.

As for this clonotype: Germline and junction disagree at one end, which may indicate a read error. The chain combines TRBV29-1 with TRBJ1-2; 11 nucleotides align to TRBD1. The CDR3 loop spans 14 amino acids. CDR1 and CDR2 (germline): SQVTM, ANQGSEA. Written as DNA, the CDR3 is TGCAGCGTTGCGGGACAGGGGGGGAACTATGGCTACCCCTTC. Protein: CSVAGQGGNYGYPF. Supplemented by reference TRBV29-1 and TRBJ1-2, the full variable domain reads SAVISQKPSRDICQRGTSLTIQCQVDSQVTMMFWYRQQPGQSLTLIATANQGSEATYESGFVIDKFPISRPNLTFSTLTVSNMSPEDSSIYLCSVAGQGGNYGYPFGSGTRLTVV.

There are many counts of this clonotype. V gene TRBV5-6 combines with J gene TRBJ2-3, with D possibly being TRBD2 (6 bases). The CDR3 is 16 residues long. Between the trimmed V and J ends, which lost 0 bases and 6 bases, there was a span of 17 bases. From germline, CDR1 is SGHDT and CDR2 YYEEEE. CDR3 loop: CASSLVGPGGADTQYF. For the CDR3, the DNA is TGTGCCAGCAGCTTGGTCGGCCCGGGCGGGGCGGATACGCAGTATTTT.

This clonotype was observed at least ten times. The chain uses TRBV5-1 and TRBJ2-3; D possibly uses TRBD1 or TRBD2 (5 bases each). The V and J ends lost 2 bases and 2 bases respectively, with 9 bases between them. The CDR3 has 14 amino acids. In germline, CDR1 is SGHRS, CDR2 YFSETQ. This chain's CDR3 is CASSLGTYTDTQYF. DNA for the CDR3: TGCGCCAGCAGCTTAGGGACCTACACAGATACGCAGTATTTT.

This clonotype occurred many times. As DNA, the CDR3 is TGCAGTGCTAGTCCGGCTCCCGATCAAGAGACCCAGTACTTC. Translated: CSASPAPDQETQYF. This sequence joins TRBV20-1 and TRBJ2-5; unclear D gene. This CDR3 spans 14 amino acids. The V gene lost 3 bases and the J gene lost 2 bases, with 13 bases spanning the gap. CDR1 DFQATT and CDR2 SNEGSKA come from the germline V gene (reference sequence).

There are many counts of this clonotype. The chain recombines TRBV20-1 with TRBJ1-4, with TRBD1 identical over 7 bases. CDR1 is DFQATT, CDR2 SNEGSKA, per germline (reference sequence). The CDR3 runs 16 residues. Unmatched junction bases numbered 12, after V lost 0 bases and J lost 8 bases. Here the CDR3 DNA reads TGCAGTGCTAGAGATTTCAGGGGGGGGACAGTAGAAAAACTGTTTTTT. It codes for CSARDFRGGTVEKLFF.

This clonotype was seen many times. The chain combines TRBV11-1 with TRBJ1-1; TRBD1 matches 11 bases. Germline values: CDR1 SGHAT, CDR2 FQDESV (reference sequence). J lost 3 bases, V lost 4 bases, and 13 bases had no gene match. The CDR3 has 18 residues. CDR3 residues: CASSSTWTGGIGYTEAFF. In DNA, the CDR3 is TGTGCCAGCAGCTCGACCTGGACAGGGGGCATCGGGTACACTGAAGCTTTCTTT.

This clonotype was recorded many times. This sequence joins TRBV28 and TRBJ2-3, with 9 bases lining up with TRBD1. CDR1 is MDHEN and CDR2 is SYDVKM in the germline V gene. V was clipped by 6 bases and J by 7 bases; unmatched bases: 8. The CDR3 spans 14 residues. CDR3 nucleotides: TGTGCCAGCAGGACGGGACAGGGTACGAATACGCAGTATTTT. Its protein is CASRTGQGTNTQYF.

This clonotype was detected ten times or more. The V call is TRBV3-1, the J call TRBJ1-2; TRBD1 is a possible D gene (6 bases). From germline, CDR1 is LGHDT and CDR2 YNNKEL (reference sequence). The CDR3 runs to 15 residues. The V and J ends lost 1 base and 3 bases respectively, with 12 bases between them. The CDR3 coding sequence is TGTGCCAGCAGCCAAGTTCACAGGGTGGACTATGGCTACACCTTC. Amino acids: CASSQVHRVDYGYTF. Full variable domain (rest looked up from reference TRBV3-1 and TRBJ1-2): DTAVSQTPKYLVTQMGNDKSIKCEQNLGHDTMYWYKQDSKKFLKIMFSYNNKELIINETVPNRFSPKSPDKAHLNLHINSLELGDSAVYFCASSQVHRVDYGYTFGSGTRLTVV.

There are many counts of this clonotype. The chain links TRBV5-1 to TRBJ1-2; 10 nucleotides agree with TRBD1. Germline loops: CDR1 SGHRS, CDR2 YFSETQ. The CDR3 extends over 15 amino acids. V gave up 4 bases and J gave up 4 bases; unmatched junction bases: 7. CDR3 sequence (DNA): TGCGCCAGCAGCCTAGGGACAGGGGATTTCTATGGCTACACCTTC. It yields the protein CASSLGTGDFYGYTF. Full variable domain (remainder filled in from reference TRBV5-1 and TRBJ1-2): KAGVTQTPRYLIKTRGQQVTLSCSPISGHRSVSWYQQTPGQGLQFLFEYFSETQRNKGNFPGRFSGRQFSNSRSEMNVSTLELGDSALYLCASSLGTGDFYGYTFGSGTRLTVV.

This clonotype has ten or more counts. This chain connects TRBV21-1 to TRBJ1-5; TRBD1 reflects the table's D call only, with no check against the DNA. TRBV21-1 is annotated as a pseudogene. The CDR3 has 14 residues. CDR3 nucleotides: TGTGCCAGCAGCCCTCAAGGAAGGGGTCAGCCCCAGCATTTT. Protein: CASSPQGRGQPQHF.

This clonotype appeared many times. V gene TRBV19 combines with J gene TRBJ1-1; D might be TRBD1 (6 bases). Germline V CDR1 and CDR2: LNHDA, SQIVND (reference sequence). The ends were cut back, 5 bases at V and 0 bases at J, with 25 bases in the middle. This CDR3 is 19 amino acids long. The DNA of the CDR3 is TGTGCCAGTAGTCCCGGTTCCGGGACATCCTTTACAATGAACACTGAAGCTTTCTTT. It translates to CASSPGSGTSFTMNTEAFF.

This clonotype has ten or more counts. The rearrangement joins TRBV30 to TRBJ2-2, with D perhaps assigned TRBD1 or TRBD2 (5 bases each). From germline, CDR1 is GTSNPN and CDR2 SVGIG (reference sequence). This CDR3 has 15 amino acids. Trimming removed 2 bases from V and 1 base from J, with 11 bases in between. The CDR3 reads CAWSYRDRNTGELFF. CDR3 sequence (DNA): TGTGCCTGGAGTTACCGGGACCGGAACACCGGGGAGCTGTTTTTT.

In its sample, this clonotype was seen many times. This chain uses TRBV28 with TRBJ1-6, with no clear D. Trimming cost V 6 bases and J 7 bases, with 10 bases left between them. Germline V gene sequence: CDR1 MDHEN, CDR2 SYDVKM. This CDR3 is 13 amino acids long. The CDR3 DNA is TGTGCCAGCAGCGATGACCAAAATTCACCCCTCCACTTT. It codes for CASSDDQNSPLHF.

This clonotype has a count of ten or more. The V and J genes are TRBV5-1 and TRBJ1-1; tentatively, D is TRBD1 (5 bases). The CDR3 covers 15 residues. V shed 0 bases and J shed 0 bases, with 9 bases lying between them. Germline CDR1 is SGHRS and CDR2 is YFSETQ. The CDR3 protein is CASSLAGAVNTEAFF. CDR3 DNA sequence: TGCGCCAGCAGCTTGGCCGGGGCGGTGAACACTGAAGCTTTCTTT.

In its sample, this clonotype was seen many times. The genes are TRBV15 and TRBJ1-1; possibly TRBD1 for D (5 bases). The length of the CDR3 is 15 residues. Germline V gene lookup returns CDR1 LNHNV and CDR2 YYDKDF (reference sequence). The V gene lost 1 base and the J gene lost 5 bases, with 14 bases spanning the gap. This CDR3 reads CATSRGPVGGTEAFF. CDR3 nucleotide sequence: TGTGCCACCAGCAGAGGCCCTGTGGGGGGAACTGAAGCTTTCTTT.

This clonotype was recorded at least ten times. The chain uses TRBV6-1 and TRBJ2-1, with TRBD2 identical over 11 bases. The V segment lost 4 bases and the J segment 1 base; nucleotides outside the gene matches: 0. The CDR3 has 15 amino acids. The V gene's germline CDR1 is MNHNS and CDR2 SASEGT. Written as DNA, the CDR3 is TGTGCCAGCAGTGCTAGCGGGGGGTCCTACAATGAGCAGTTCTTC. It yields the protein CASSASGGSYNEQFF.

The V and J genes are TRBV3-1 and TRBJ2-3, with D perhaps TRBD2 (5 bases). V lost 10 bases and J 0 bases, leaving 14 bases between the germline ends. CDR1 and CDR2 (germline): LGHDT, YNNKEL (reference sequence). The CDR3 runs 14 residues. The CDR3 spells CATSNRGSTDTQYF. The CDR3 DNA reads as TGTGCCACCTCCAACCGGGGAAGCACAGATACGCAGTATTTT.

In its sample, this clonotype was seen many times. The chain employs TRBV6-5 and TRBJ2-7; possible D gene TRBD2, 6 bases. This CDR3 has 15 amino acids. Germline CDR1 MNHEY, CDR2 SVGAGI. V lost 5 bases, J lost 7 bases, and 21 bases lay in between. The CDR3 loop is CASSRWETRTLEQYF. CDR3 in DNA: TGTGCCAGCAGTAGGTGGGAGACTAGAACTCTAGAGCAGTACTTC.

There are many counts of this clonotype. V and J are TRBV4-2 and TRBJ2-1; 10 bases map to TRBD2. The CDR3 totals 14 residues. Unmatched junction bases numbered 2, after V lost 2 bases and J lost 7 bases. Germline CDR1 and CDR2: LGHNA and YNFKEQ. The CDR3 coding sequence is TGTGCCAGCAGCCAACCTAGCGGGGGAAATGAGCAGTTCTTC. As protein: CASSQPSGGNEQFF.

The chain has TRBV25-1 and TRBJ2-2, with 8 bases matching TRBD1. The V gene's germline CDR1 is MGHDK and CDR2 SYGVNS. V shed 1 base, J shed 6 bases, and the junction held 10 bases outside the gene matches. This CDR3 region has 17 residues. The CDR3 DNA is TGTGCCAGCAGTGAATCAGTCAGGACAGGGCGCCCCGGGGAGCTGTTTTTT. It encodes CASSESVRTGRPGELFF.

This clonotype was observed many times. The rearrangement joins TRBV5-1 to TRBJ2-1, with TRBD1 identical over 10 bases. Per the germline V gene, CDR1 is SGHRS and CDR2 is YFSETQ. J lost 12 bases, V lost 5 bases, and 14 bases had no gene match. The CDR3 is 15 residues long. CDR3: CASSSSGTGDLWQFF. DNA for the CDR3: TGCGCCAGCAGTTCCTCCGGGACAGGGGATCTTTGGCAGTTCTTC.

The table lists this clonotype with many counts. V gene TRBV3-1 combines with J gene TRBJ2-7, with 7 nucleotides matching TRBD1. The CDR3 extends over 15 amino acids. The J segment lost 0 bases and the V segment lost 4 bases, leaving 6 bases of the junction unmatched. CDR1 and CDR2 from the germline V gene are LGHDT and YNNKEL (reference sequence). CDR3 sequence (DNA): TGTGCCAGCAGCCGTCCGGGACAGAGCTCCTACGAGCAGTACTTC. It translates to CASSRPGQSSYEQYF.

Ten or more counts support this clonotype. The rearrangement uses TRBV6-1 and TRBJ2-2; D possibly corresponds to TRBD2 (6 bases). Germline lookup yields CDR1 MNHNS and CDR2 SASEGT. Trimming cost V 5 bases and J 1 base, with 8 bases left between them. This CDR3 contains 14 residues. The CDR3 sequence: CASSPGENTGELFF. CDR3 DNA sequence: TGTGCCAGCAGTCCGGGAGAGAACACCGGGGAGCTGTTTTTT.

This clonotype was seen repeatedly, ten times or more. The chain is built from TRBV2 and TRBJ2-5, with D perhaps TRBD1 (5 bases). The CDR3 totals 14 residues. With 6 bases removed from V and 0 bases from J, the gap between germline ends came to 11 bases. CDR1 and CDR2 from the germline V gene are SNHLY and FYNNEI. The CDR3 region is CASSRTSYQETQYF. Written as DNA, the CDR3 is TGTGCCAGCAGCCGGACATCGTACCAAGAGACCCAGTACTTC.